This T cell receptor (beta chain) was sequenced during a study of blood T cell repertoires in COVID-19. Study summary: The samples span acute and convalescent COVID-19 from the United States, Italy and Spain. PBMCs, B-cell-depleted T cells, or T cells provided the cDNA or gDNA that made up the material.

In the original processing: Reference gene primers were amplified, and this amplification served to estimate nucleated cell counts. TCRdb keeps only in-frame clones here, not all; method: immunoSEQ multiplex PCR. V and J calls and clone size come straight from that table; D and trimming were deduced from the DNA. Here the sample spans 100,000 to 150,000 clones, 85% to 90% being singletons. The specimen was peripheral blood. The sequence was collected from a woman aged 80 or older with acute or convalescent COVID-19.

The CDR3 DNA reads as TGTGCCAGCAGCTTAGAGACAGTGGGGATGAACACTGAAGCTTTCTTT. Its translation is CASSLETVGMNTEAFF. This chain connects TRBV11-2 to TRBJ1-1, with a possible D match to TRBD1 (5 bases). Per germline, CDR1 SGHAT and CDR2 FQNNGV. V lost 0 bases, J lost 0 bases, and 11 bases lay in between. This CDR3 is built from 16 residues.